This T cell receptor (beta chain) was captured by sequencing in a study of OX40 agonist ivuxolimab in advanced cancers. Overall study: Patients received the agonistic anti-OX40 (CD134) antibody ivuxolimab. Enrollees could have had prior anti-PD-1, anti-PD-L1 or anti-CTLA-4 therapy, which about 40% had received. Study outcomes and limitations: No determination was made of the antigen specificity of the expanded peripheral T cells. Expanded clones were, on average, more numerous among CD8+ T cells than CD4+.

Profiling relied on immunoSEQ multiplex PCR, and the TCRdb table lists in-frame clones only, not all of them. The sample holds about 31,000 clones, approximately 86% seen once. This clone has a single count. Antigen specificity is unknown. V lost 5 bases and J 0 bases, leaving 10 bases between the germline ends. Germline loops: CDR1 SEHNR, CDR2 FQNEAQ (reference sequence). The CDR3 covers 14 residues. This receptor was obtained from an adult with an advanced solid tumor such as melanoma, head and neck, liver or kidney cancer. Sequencing was performed on CD4+ or CD8+ T cells sorted from blood, taken in a trial of the OX40 agonist ivuxolimab. This chain connects TRBV7-9 to TRBJ1-2, with a tentative D call TRBD1 (5 bases). The CDR3 spells CASSDGTSNYGYTF. In DNA form, the CDR3 reads TGTGCCAGCAGCGATGGGACCTCTAACTATGGCTACACCTTC.